Each of the 30 T cell receptor beta chains below was sequenced from the same sample in a study of CD8 T cells in ankylosing spondylitis. TCRdb redid the calling of the 5' RACE reads with MiXCR, one entry per CDR3 protein. Seen here are some 220,000 distinct CDR3 sequences, over 9.5% observed once, and the top ten hold roughly 2.5%. The material sequenced was blood, either unsorted or a sorted T cell fraction (not recorded which). These receptors were taken from a male donor with ankylosing spondylitis or in good health (not recorded which).

This clonotype was seen ten or more times. V usage is TRBV5-6 and J usage is TRBJ1-4, with 9 nucleotides matching TRBD1. This CDR3 has 14 residues. The germline gives CDR1 SGHDT, CDR2 YYEEEE. V gave up 4 bases and J gave up 5 bases; unmatched junction bases: 3. Here the CDR3 reads CASSPTGGNEKLFF. Written as DNA, the CDR3 is TGTGCCAGCAGCCCGACAGGGGGAAATGAAAAACTGTTTTTT.

The genes are TRBV5-4 and TRBJ2-3; weak D call: TRBD2 (5 bases). The CDR3 spans 15 residues. With 4 bases removed from V and 4 bases from J, the gap between germline ends came to 16 bases. The germline V gene has CDR1 SGHNT and CDR2 YYREEE (reference sequence). This CDR3 reads CASSRSLREPDTQYF. The CDR3 DNA reads TGTGCCAGCAGCCGTTCTCTGAGGGAACCAGATACGCAGTATTTT.

The chain joins TRBV9 to TRBJ1-2; 9 bases fit TRBD1. The length of the CDR3 is 16 residues. Unmatched junction bases numbered 5, after V lost 0 bases and J lost 2 bases. The V gene's germline CDR1 is SGDLS and CDR2 YYNGEE. Here the CDR3 DNA reads TGTGCCAGCAGCGTAGGGGACAGGGATTCCAACTATGGCTACACCTTC. Translated, it gives CASSVGDRDSNYGYTF.

This clonotype came up many times. The J gene is TRBJ1-1, the V gene TRBV9; D gene unclear. This CDR3 has 16 amino acids. The V and J ends lost 2 bases and 4 bases respectively, with 18 bases between them. CDR1 and CDR2 (germline): SGDLS, YYNGEE. The CDR3 loop is CASSVSGSSAATEAFF. Here the CDR3 DNA reads TGTGCCAGCAGCGTCTCTGGGTCATCCGCGGCCACTGAAGCTTTCTTT.

This clonotype was found many times. This chain links TRBV4-1 with TRBJ1-4, with a tentative D call TRBD1 (6 bases). The CDR3 is 16 residues long. Trimming stripped 0 bases from V and 6 bases from J, with 14 bases between. The germline CDR1 and CDR2 sequences are MGHRA and YSYEKL. For the CDR3, the DNA is TGCGCCAGCAGCCAAGATCCGAGGGGGGGTGATGAAAAACTGTTTTTT. As protein: CASSQDPRGGDEKLFF.

This clonotype occurred many times. The rearrangement uses TRBV20-1 and TRBJ1-4; 7 nucleotides align to TRBD1. The junction had 8 bases not matched to a gene; V was cut back by 5 bases and J by 8 bases. This CDR3 is built from 13 residues. Germline V gene sequence: CDR1 DFQATT, CDR2 SNEGSKA (reference sequence). CDR3 in amino acids: CSAPQGGKEKLFF. Here the CDR3 DNA reads TGCAGTGCTCCCCAGGGGGGAAAAGAAAAACTGTTTTTT.

Worth noting for this clonotype: One end of the junction varies from germline; a read error may be responsible. This chain connects TRBV7-9 to TRBJ1-2; D might be TRBD1 (5 bases). Per the germline V gene, CDR1 is SEHNR and CDR2 is FQNEAQ (reference sequence). This CDR3 is built from 15 residues. CDR3 region: CASTLSEGRLNGYTF. The CDR3 coding sequence is TGTGCCAGCACCTTAAGCGAGGGGCGGTTAAATGGCTACACCTTC.

The J gene is TRBJ2-1, the V gene TRBV11-3; perhaps TRBD1 as D (6 bases). Germline CDR1 and CDR2: SGHNT and YENEEA. The CDR3 has 15 residues. V was clipped by 3 bases and J by 4 bases, with 13 bases between them. The CDR3 coding sequence is TGTGCCAGCAGCTTTGAAGGACAGTCTTACAATGAGCAGTTCTTC. Translated: CASSFEGQSYNEQFF.

Worth noting for this clonotype: One base away lies a much larger clone, so this may be a sequencing read error. In DNA, the CDR3 is TGTGCCTGGGACCGGGACTCCCCGGGAGGCTACAACTTC. Encoded protein: CAWDRDSPGGYNF. The chain is built from TRBV30 and TRBJ1-2; a possible D gene is TRBD1 (5 bases). The germline V gene has CDR1 GTSNPN and CDR2 SVGIG (reference sequence). This CDR3 is 13 amino acids long.

This clonotype was observed many times. The V call is TRBV9, the J call TRBJ1-2; tentatively, D is TRBD1 (5 bases). Looked up from germline, CDR1 is SGDLS and CDR2 is YYNGEE. The CDR3 has 14 amino acids. V was shortened by 4 bases and J by 4 bases, with 14 bases between the two germline ends. The CDR3 DNA is TGTGCCAGCAGCCCAGGGACGGCTGCCTATGGCTACACCTTC. Translated: CASSPGTAAYGYTF.

With regard to this clonotype: A clone one base away is much larger, so this may be a read error. The rearrangement joins TRBV10-3 to TRBJ2-5; 10 positions agree with TRBD2. CDR1 and CDR2 (germline): ENHRY, SYGVKD. Trimming at V came to 10 bases and at J to 1 base, leaving 3 bases not matched to a gene. The CDR3 is 13 amino acids. The CDR3 region has the DNA TGTGCCACCCGGACTAGCGGCCAAGAGACCCAGTACTTC. Amino acid sequence: CATRTSGQETQYF.

The V gene is TRBV12-1, the J gene TRBJ1-1; the table's D gene call, TRBD1, was not cross checked with the DNA. TRBV12-1 is a documented pseudogene. This CDR3 has 23 amino acids. The CDR3 region is CASSYGPDSGELGSSAGNTEAFF. The CDR3 DNA follows: TGTGCCAGCAGCTACGGCCCGGACAGTGGAGAGCTGGGTTCCTCGGCTGGGAACACTGAAGCTTTCTTT.

J is TRBJ1-1 and V is TRBV12-5; D gene uncertain. The germline gives CDR1 LGHNT, CDR2 FRNRAP. V gave up 1 base and J gave up 1 base, with 4 bases separating them. The CDR3 extends over 13 amino acids. The DNA of the CDR3 is TGTGCTAGTGGTTTGGGGTCGAACACTGAAGCTTTCTTT. Protein product: CASGLGSNTEAFF.

There are many counts of this clonotype. The gene calls are TRBV3-1 and TRBJ1-2, with 9 bases aligning to TRBD1. Germline CDR1 reads LGHDT; CDR2 reads YNNKEL (reference sequence). J was trimmed by 4 bases and V by 2 bases; bases with no gene match: 5. The CDR3 contains 15 residues. The CDR3 nucleotides are TGTGCCAGCAGCCAAAGGGGACAGGGCTTCTATGGCTACACCTTC. Encoded protein: CASSQRGQGFYGYTF.

This clonotype was seen many times. The rearrangement joins TRBV30 to TRBJ2-1, with 10 bases fitting TRBD2. This CDR3 has 17 residues. Germline loops: CDR1 GTSNPN, CDR2 SVGIG (reference sequence). After removal of 3 bases from V and 4 bases from J, the junction contained 12 bases not matched to a gene. Here the CDR3 reads CAWSPHRASGSYNEQFF. Here the CDR3 DNA reads TGTGCCTGGAGCCCCCACCGTGCTAGCGGGAGTTACAATGAGCAGTTCTTC.

This clonotype was counted ten times or more. This sequence joins TRBV20-1 and TRBJ2-4, with D perhaps TRBD2 (5 bases). The CDR3 covers 18 residues. The V end was cut by 0 bases, the J end by 0 bases, with 18 bases between. Germline V CDR1 and CDR2: DFQATT, SNEGSKA (reference sequence). The CDR3 DNA follows: TGCAGTGCTAGAGATCGGGGTAGAGGAGGAATAGCCAAAAACATTCAGTACTTC. Amino acid sequence: CSARDRGRGGIAKNIQYF.

Many counts were recorded for this clonotype. The chain couples TRBV20-1 to TRBJ2-1; perhaps TRBD2 as D (5 bases). Trimming took off 5 bases at V and 1 base at J, with 24 bases between the two ends. The CDR3 is 18 amino acids. The germline V gene encodes CDR1 DFQATT and CDR2 SNEGSKA (reference sequence). The CDR3: CSAAAPDIARISYNEQFF. In DNA form, the CDR3 reads TGCAGTGCTGCAGCCCCGGATATAGCGCGGATATCCTACAATGAGCAGTTCTTC.

This rearrangement joins TRBV30 to TRBJ2-6; 11 bases align to TRBD1. Per germline, CDR1 GTSNPN and CDR2 SVGIG (reference sequence). CDR3 size: 19 residues. V shed 0 bases, J shed 1 base, and the junction held 8 bases outside the gene matches. CDR3 sequence: CAWSVPSGTGGSGANVLTF. For the CDR3, the DNA is TGTGCCTGGAGTGTACCATCCGGGACAGGGGGTTCTGGGGCCAACGTCCTGACTTTC.

This clonotype was recorded many times. The chain links TRBV6-2 or TRBV6-3 to TRBJ2-3; TRBD2 aligns across 14 bases. The trim removed 8 bases at V and 1 base at J, leaving 5 bases unmatched. The CDR3 is made up of 16 amino acids. Per the germline V gene, CDR1 is MNHEY and CDR2 is SVGEGT. As DNA, the CDR3 is TGTGCCAGCCGACTAGCGGGAGGGCCTGGCACAGATACGCAGTATTTT. Protein product: CASRLAGGPGTDTQYF.

This clonotype was observed many times. The chain couples TRBV30 to TRBJ2-1, with a weak D call TRBD2 (7 bases). Germline V lookup: CDR1 GTSNPN, CDR2 SVGIG (reference sequence). The CDR3 sequence is 11 residues long. The ends were cut back, 7 bases at V and 12 bases at J, with 16 bases in the middle. The CDR3 DNA reads as TGTGCCTTGGGAGGGGGGCGGGTGCAGTTCTTC. It yields the protein CALGGGRVQFF. The whole variable domain, filled in from reference TRBV30 and TRBJ2-1, reads SQTIHQWPATLVQPVGSPLSLECTVEGTSNPNLYWYRQAAGRGLQLLFYSVGIGQISSEVPQNLSASRPQDRQFILSSKKLLLSDSGFYLCALGGGRVQFFGPGTRLTVL.

This clonotype was detected many times. This chain uses TRBV20-1 with TRBJ2-1; 7 positions match TRBD1. CDR3 length equals 14 residues. The germline gives CDR1 DFQATT, CDR2 SNEGSKA (reference sequence). The trim removed 0 bases at V and 10 bases at J, leaving 9 bases unmatched. The chain's CDR3 is CSARDPGTEEEQFF. DNA of the CDR3: TGCAGTGCTAGAGATCCCGGGACAGAGGAAGAGCAGTTCTTC.

This clonotype was observed at least ten times. The chain uses TRBV20-1 and TRBJ2-3; 9 nucleotides align to TRBD1. This CDR3 spans 21 amino acids. Germline V gives CDR1 DFQATT, CDR2 SNEGSKA (reference sequence). Trimming cost V 6 bases and J 0 bases; bases outside gene matches: 25. The CDR3 reads CSAHPTPRTGDDYSSTDTQYF. CDR3 coding DNA: TGCAGTGCCCACCCCACCCCGAGGACAGGGGACGATTACTCTAGCACAGATACGCAGTATTTT.

This clonotype occurred many times. The V gene is TRBV4-1, the J gene TRBJ1-2, with no clear D. Germline CDR1 is MGHRA and CDR2 is YSYEKL. Trimming took 0 bases from V and 3 from J, leaving 8 bases between them. The CDR3 runs to 14 residues. The CDR3 region has the DNA TGCGCCAGCAGCCAAGACGGGCCTTACTATGGCTACACCTTC. It is translated as CASSQDGPYYGYTF.

This clonotype was seen at least ten times. The V call is TRBV1, the J call TRBJ2-2; the D segment call TRBD1 is taken from the table without a DNA check. TRBV1 is a recognized pseudogene. This CDR3 has 14 residues. The CDR3 nucleotides read TGCACCAGCAGCCACAGGGGGCACACCGGGGAGCTGTTTTTT. It encodes CTSSHRGHTGELFF.

This chain joins TRBV5-1 and TRBJ1-2; no reliable D call. The CDR3 consists of 15 residues. With 0 bases removed from V and 0 bases from J, the gap between germline ends came to 9 bases. Germline V gives CDR1 SGHRS, CDR2 YFSETQ. CDR3 sequence reads: CASSLEAYSNYGYTF. The CDR3 DNA reads as TGCGCCAGCAGCTTGGAAGCGTACTCTAACTATGGCTACACCTTC.

The CDR3 here is CASKAVQFTDTQYF. The CDR3 coding sequence is TGTGCCAGCAAGGCGGTCCAGTTCACAGATACGCAGTATTTT. The chain links TRBV28 to TRBJ2-3, with D hard to call. The germline V and J ends were trimmed by 7 bases and 2 bases, with 13 bases remaining between them. In germline, CDR1 is MDHEN, CDR2 SYDVKM. This CDR3 contains 14 residues.

In this sample, this clonotype turned up many times. This rearrangement joins TRBV3-1 to TRBJ1-2; D is ambiguous. There are 17 residues in the CDR3. Per germline, CDR1 LGHDT and CDR2 YNNKEL (reference sequence). The germline V and J ends were trimmed by 0 bases and 4 bases, with 18 bases remaining between them. The CDR3 loop reads CASSQESGGRVGYGYTF. In DNA, the CDR3 is TGTGCCAGCAGCCAAGAGAGTGGAGGGAGAGTTGGCTATGGCTACACCTTC.

This clonotype was seen ten or more times. This sequence joins TRBV20-1 and TRBJ2-5; no clear D gene. V was clipped by 3 bases and J by 3 bases, with 11 bases between them. The CDR3 has 13 residues. Germline V gene lookup returns CDR1 DFQATT and CDR2 SNEGSKA (reference sequence). The DNA for the CDR3 is TGCAGTGCTAGGGCCCCGTTCGAAGAGACCCAGTACTTC. It translates to CSARAPFEETQYF.

Remarks on this clonotype: Compared with germline, one end of the junction differs, possibly owing to a read error. The genes are TRBV7-2 and TRBJ2-5, with TRBD2 matching 7 bases. The V gene's germline CDR1 is SGHTA and CDR2 FQGNSA. The CDR3 sequence is 14 residues long. The CDR3 reads CVSSLAGVGETQYF. CDR3 DNA: TGTGTCAGCAGCTTAGCGGGTGTCGGGGAGACCCAGTACTTC.

This clonotype was detected many times. The V and J genes are TRBV12-3 or TRBV12-4 and TRBJ2-3, with TRBD2 identical over 8 bases. V shed 6 bases and J 2 bases; nucleotides not matched to a gene: 13. The CDR3 length is 17 residues. The CDR3 sequence: CASSPHLSSGFTDTQYF. The CDR3, as DNA: TGTGCCAGCAGCCCCCACTTGTCTAGCGGGTTCACAGATACGCAGTATTTT.